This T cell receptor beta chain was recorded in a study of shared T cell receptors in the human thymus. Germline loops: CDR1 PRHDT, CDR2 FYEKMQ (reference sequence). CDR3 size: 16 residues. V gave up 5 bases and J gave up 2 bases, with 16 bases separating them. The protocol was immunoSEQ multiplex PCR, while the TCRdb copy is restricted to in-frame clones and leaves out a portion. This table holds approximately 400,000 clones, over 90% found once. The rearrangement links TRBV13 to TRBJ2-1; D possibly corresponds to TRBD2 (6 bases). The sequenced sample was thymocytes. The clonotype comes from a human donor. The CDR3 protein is CASSLRGTGPYNEQFF. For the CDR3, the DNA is TGTGCCAGCAGCCTCCGCGGGACTGGCCCCTACAATGAGCAGTTCTTC.